This TCR beta chain was captured in a study of blood T cells in healthy people across ages. The wider study: Template switching caught about one barcoded beta molecule for each two T cells.

This clonotype has ten or more counts. The use of a sample-barcoded 5' primer and a J-beta primer mix characterized a second PCR of about 7 to 12 cycles. TCRdb reanalysed the 5' RACE reads using MiXCR and keeps one entry per CDR3 protein. The sample records approximately 1.5 million distinct CDR3 sequences, about 35% being singletons. V trimming: 7 bases; J trimming: 3 bases; junction bases outside the gene matches: 9. Germline values: CDR1 MGHRA, CDR2 YSYEKL. CDR3 size: 15 residues. This sequence originates from a woman in her twenties or thirties in good health. The sequenced material came from blood. The chain has TRBV4-1 and TRBJ1-2; 9 positions match TRBD1. The CDR3 nucleotides are TGCGCCAGCACCCCACAGGGGGCTTATGACTATGGCTACACCTTC. Amino acids: CASTPQGAYDYGYTF.